Presented here are 10 T cell receptor beta chains from one specimen sequenced in a study of control samples from healthy donors and cancer patients. TCRdb's table, derived via immunoSEQ multiplex PCR, lists solely in-frame clones and lacks some. The sample records about 130,000 clones, roughly 92% being singletons. What was sequenced was blood. All receptors come from a man between 18 and 29 years old in good health.

CDR3 coding DNA: TGTGCCAGCAGTGATTGGACAGGGGACACCGGGGAGCTGTTTTTT. The encoded protein is CASSDWTGDTGELFF. The chain has TRBV2 and TRBJ2-2; 9 nucleotides agree with TRBD1. Germline lookup yields CDR1 SNHLY and CDR2 FYNNEI. V trimming: 3 bases; J trimming: 3 bases; junction bases outside the gene matches: 2. The CDR3 is 15 amino acids.

This chain links TRBV5-1 with TRBJ1-2; D unresolved. Germline V lookup: CDR1 SGHRS, CDR2 YFSETQ. V was shortened by 0 bases and J by 1 base, with 10 bases between the two germline ends. The CDR3 contains 15 residues. CDR3 coding DNA: TGCGCCAGCAGCTTGGATGTCAGATATAACTATGGCTACACCTTC. The encoded protein is CASSLDVRYNYGYTF.

The rearrangement uses TRBV19 and TRBJ1-1, with a possible D match to TRBD1 (5 bases). CDR1 is LNHDA, CDR2 SQIVND, per germline (reference sequence). This CDR3 spans 19 amino acids. The ends were cut back, 2 bases at V and 0 bases at J, with 22 bases in the middle. The CDR3 DNA reads TGTGCCAGTAGTATACCCTTTTTTTCGGGGACCCTCATGAACACTGAAGCTTTCTTT. Translation gives CASSIPFFSGTLMNTEAFF.

J is TRBJ2-2 and V is TRBV7-7, with TRBD2 matching over 7 bases. The CDR3 loop spans 19 amino acids. V lost 4 bases, J lost 4 bases, and 18 bases stayed unmatched. Per the germline V gene, CDR1 is SSHAT and CDR2 is FNYEAQ (reference sequence). The CDR3 nucleotides read TGTGCCAGCAGCTCCGCCCTTCCCCCGGGGGGATCCCTCACCGGGGAGCTGTTTTTT. Amino acid sequence: CASSSALPPGGSLTGELFF.

This chain joins TRBV6-6 and TRBJ1-3; 9 positions match TRBD1. The CDR3 length is 13 residues. The trim removed 6 bases at V and 7 bases at J, leaving 4 bases unmatched. Germline V gives CDR1 MNHNY, CDR2 SVGAGI (reference sequence). CDR3 DNA: TGTGCCAGCAGCCACGGACAGGGGAACACCATATATTTT. Protein: CASSHGQGNTIYF.

This clone came up once. The J gene is TRBJ2-5, the V gene TRBV5-1; TRBD2 matches at 10 bases. V gave up 3 bases and J gave up 2 bases; unmatched junction bases: 10. Germline V gives CDR1 SGHRS, CDR2 YFSETQ. This CDR3 is 17 amino acids long. The CDR3 DNA reads as TGCGCCAGCAGCTCACTGACTAGCGGGTCCTTTCAAGAGACCCAGTACTTC. Translation: CASSSLTSGSFQETQYF.

The chain recombines TRBV11-1 with TRBJ2-1; 12 positions agree with TRBD2. Per germline, CDR1 SGHAT and CDR2 FQDESV (reference sequence). The trim removed 5 bases at V and 6 bases at J, leaving 8 bases unmatched. This CDR3 region has 16 residues. The CDR3 sequence: CASSPRLAGVFNEQFF. The CDR3 DNA follows: TGTGCCAGCAGCCCACGACTAGCGGGGGTCTTCAATGAGCAGTTCTTC.

The gene calls are TRBV5-1 and TRBJ1-2; 11 bases map to TRBD1. Unmatched junction bases numbered 6, after V lost 4 bases and J lost 7 bases. The germline V gene has CDR1 SGHRS and CDR2 YFSETQ. The CDR3 is made up of 14 amino acids. CDR3 loop: CASSPGQGGFGYTF. The CDR3 coding sequence is TGCGCCAGCAGCCCGGGACAGGGGGGGTTTGGCTACACCTTC.

This rearrangement joins TRBV6-5 to TRBJ1-1; no definite D call. Germline loops: CDR1 MNHEY, CDR2 SVGAGI. With 2 bases removed from V and 1 base from J, the gap between germline ends came to 5 bases. The CDR3 has 13 amino acids. Here the CDR3 DNA reads TGTGCCAGCAGTTACGACGGGAACACTGAAGCTTTCTTT. Its protein is CASSYDGNTEAFF.

J is TRBJ2-1 and V is TRBV10-3; 9 bases line up with TRBD1. CDR1 is ENHRY, CDR2 SYGVKD, per germline. V trimming: 1 base; J trimming: 9 bases; junction bases outside the gene matches: 10. The CDR3 sequence is 16 residues long. The CDR3 protein is CAISELWGQGVSEQFF. The DNA for the CDR3 is TGTGCCATCAGTGAGTTATGGGGACAGGGTGTCAGTGAGCAGTTCTTC.